This T cell receptor beta chain comes out of a study of T-cell memory formation after mild COVID-19. TCRdb redid the calling of the 5' RACE reads with MiXCR, one entry per CDR3 protein. The sample shows 110,000 to 150,000 distinct CDR3 sequences, 25% of them seen only once. This CDR3 region has 16 residues. Germline CDR1 and CDR2: SEHNR and FQNEAQ (reference sequence). Trimming left V 4 bases short and J 0 bases short, with 16 bases between. The gene calls are TRBV7-9 and TRBJ2-7; D remains ambiguous. This clonotype was sampled from an adult woman who had mild COVID-19 (a few samples of this study predate the infection). Cell type and time point are not known. Sequenced sample: PBMCs or a T cell subset sorted from them (not recorded which). CDR3 coding DNA: TGTGCCAGCAGCTACACGTACGGAGAGAACTCCTACGAGCAGTACTTC. Encoded protein: CASSYTYGENSYEQYF.